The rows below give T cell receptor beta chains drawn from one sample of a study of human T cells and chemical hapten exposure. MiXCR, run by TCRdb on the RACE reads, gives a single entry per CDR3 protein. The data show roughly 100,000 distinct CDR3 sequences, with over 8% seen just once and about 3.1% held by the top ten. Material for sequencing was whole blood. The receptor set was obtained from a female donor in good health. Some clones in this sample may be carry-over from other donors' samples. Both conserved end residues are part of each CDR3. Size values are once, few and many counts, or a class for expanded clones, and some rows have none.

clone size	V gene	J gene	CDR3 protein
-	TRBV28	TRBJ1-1	CASSPWGLMNTEAFF
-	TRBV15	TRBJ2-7	CATSRPSSGSSYEQYF
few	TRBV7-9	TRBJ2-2	CASSLSGGATGELFF
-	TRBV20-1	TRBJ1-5	CSAGVRWRSSNQPQHF
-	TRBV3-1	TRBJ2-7	CASSHGTGCYEQYF
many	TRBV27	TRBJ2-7	CASSLASGFSYEQYF
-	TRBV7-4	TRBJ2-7	CASRQDRVYEQYF
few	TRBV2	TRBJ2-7	CASSDPPGDYEQYF
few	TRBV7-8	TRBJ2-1	CASSPLGQNNEQFF
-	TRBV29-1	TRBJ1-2	CSVESRDRVNYGYTF
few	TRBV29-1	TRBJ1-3	CSAPQGNTIYF
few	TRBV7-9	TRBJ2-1	CASSLAGRRSSYNEQFF
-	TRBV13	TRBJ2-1	CASSLEGIDGKTYNEQFF
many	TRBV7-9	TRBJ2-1	CASGGSNEQFF